This TCR beta chain derives from a study of neoadjuvant anti-PD-1 for oral cavity cancer (dated by TCRdb to the early 2020s). Looking at the study overall: Three to four biweekly doses of nivolumab at 3 mg/kg were mostly administered to patients before curative-intent surgical resection. Patients without progression received a fourth nivolumab dose around day 43 and underwent definitive surgical resection on days 50-56. Responders were defined as patients with complete response, partial response or stable disease by RECIST 1.1; non-responders were defined as patients with progression. The parent correlative cohort included some 13 patients, with an approximately 33% response rate.

What the study reported, not specific to this receptor: Higher pretreatment blood Treg/Th17 ratios correlated with higher pretreatment blood TCRbeta clonality and lower post-treatment tumor TCRbeta clonality. Larger post-treatment sizes of preexisting intratumoral clones correlated with greater tumor shrinkage, suggesting expansion of preexisting clones contributed to response. The TCR analyses had only a few patients in each response group, and the authors called for validation in larger cohorts.

As regards this clone: Its antigen is unknown. Base qualities are not provided; no much larger clone lies one nucleotide away.

The time point label, read with the paper, signifies: before neoadjuvant nivolumab. Patients had been newly diagnosed with stage II-IVA oral cavity squamous cell carcinoma, and no prior systemic or radiation treatment had been given to the patients. The cohort was made up of patients with locally advanced, HPV-negative oral cavity squamous cell carcinoma. Samples came from a longitudinal correlative study of a single-arm phase II trial of neoadjuvant nivolumab in oral cavity squamous cell carcinoma. Subject-matched pre- and post-treatment PBMCs and tumors from three responders and three non-responders underwent genomic DNA-based TCRbeta sequencing. The Maxwell RSC DNA from Tissue kit was used to isolate genomic DNA from tumor tissue. The germline V gene encodes CDR1 GTSNPN and CDR2 SVGIG (reference sequence). Reading from cysteine to phenylalanine, the CDR3 counts 15 amino acids. Solely the CDR3 DNA is kept, with 45 bases framed from the first base. Cut back by 4 bases and 1 base, the V and J ends lie 14 bases apart.

Survey sequencing of tumors used two replicates per sample, and the tumor libraries mostly started from 4 to 6 ug of input genomic DNA. TCRbeta libraries were prepared with the immunoSEQ hsTCRbeta kit according to the manufacturer's instructions. An Illumina NovaSeq 6000 S4 flow cell was used to sequence the final libraries, which had first been combined to 3 nM. The authors' pipeline ran thus. The immunoSEQ Analyzer handled quality control and preprocessing of the raw data. The analysis was limited to productive rearrangements, and each clonotype was defined by a unique CDR3 amino acid sequence. Repertoire clonality was estimated as the Gini-Simpson index, which was computed with the R package tcR. Student's t test was used to compare Gini indices, while Pearson correlation assessed associations with tumor size change. Drawn from immuneACCESS, this table holds only the in-frame rearrangements with V and J called that TCRdb kept. Clones are partly lost; checked studies trace under half to an unresolved V gene and leave the rest unexplained. V and J calls and clone size are as listed in that table; D and trimming were resolved from the DNA. In this sample the table shows under 9,500 clones, over 50% of which occur a single time. The top ten hold roughly 8% of the sample.

The chain uses TRBV30 and TRBJ1-5, with no D gene named confidently. The sequence was collected from a person aged 35-79 years with oral cavity squamous cell carcinoma. The input for sequencing was tumor tissue, taken before nivolumab (anti-PD-1) treatment. The DNA sequence is TGTGCCTGGACGTTATCGGTTGGGAGCAATCAGCCCCAGCATTTT. The translation is CAWTLSVGSNQPQHF.